Presented here are 10 T cell receptor beta chains from one specimen sequenced in a study of blood T cells in healthy people across ages. The use of a sample-barcoded 5' primer and a J-beta primer mix characterized a second PCR of roughly 6 to 11 cycles. TCRdb reprocessed the 5' RACE reads via MiXCR and lists one record per CDR3 protein. The table lists about 640,000 distinct CDR3 sequences, roughly 58% of them singletons. The sequenced material came from blood. Source of these receptors: a man aged 55 to 70 in good health.

V is TRBV2 and J is TRBJ2-4; D possibly corresponds to TRBD1 (6 bases). TRBJ2-7 matches the DNA end more closely, so the J call is doubtful. Per the germline V gene, CDR1 is SNHLY and CDR2 is FYNNEI. The length of the CDR3 is 14 residues. The chain's CDR3 is CASTPARGSYEQYF. The CDR3 nucleotides read TGTGCCAGCACTCCTGCAAGGGGGTCCTACGAGCAGTACTTC.

This clonotype was observed at least ten times. For the CDR3, the DNA is TGTGCCAGCAGCATAGGGACCGGCAATGAGCAGTTCTTC. Translated, it gives CASSIGTGNEQFF. The chain is built from TRBV7-2 and TRBJ2-1; either TRBD1 or TRBD2 may fit D (5 bases each). The CDR3 contains 13 residues. V gave up 5 bases and J gave up 6 bases, with 11 bases separating them. Per the germline V gene, CDR1 is SGHTA and CDR2 is FQGNSA.

This clonotype was counted only a few times. The chain joins TRBV29-1 to TRBJ2-1, with 7 positions matching TRBD1. Germline V gene lookup returns CDR1 SQVTM and CDR2 ANQGSEA. The CDR3 consists of 14 residues. The V gene end was trimmed by 1 base and the J gene end by 4 bases; junction bases not matched to a gene: 4. DNA of the CDR3: TGCAGCGTTGAAGTGGGACAGCTTTACAATGAGCAGTTCTTC. Its protein product is CSVEVGQLYNEQFF.

The chain uses TRBV10-2 and TRBJ2-1, with unresolved D. The length of the CDR3 is 13 residues. The ends were cut back, 7 bases at V and 5 bases at J, with 12 bases in the middle. CDR1 is WSHSY and CDR2 is SAAADI in the germline V gene. The CDR3 sequence is CASTHDTNNEQFF. The DNA of the CDR3 is TGCGCCAGCACCCACGACACCAACAATGAGCAGTTCTTC.

The V call is TRBV6-1, the J call TRBJ2-3; the match to TRBD2 covers 8 bases. The CDR3 has 16 amino acids. From germline, CDR1 is MNHNS and CDR2 SASEGT. V trimming: 1 base; J trimming: 1 base; junction bases outside the gene matches: 4. This chain's CDR3 is CASSEVGSGGTDTQYF. CDR3 sequence (DNA): TGTGCCAGCAGTGAAGTTGGTAGCGGGGGCACAGATACGCAGTATTTT.

The chain combines TRBV7-2 with TRBJ2-5; TRBD2 matches 10 bases. The CDR3 runs 14 residues. The V gene's germline CDR1 is SGHTA and CDR2 FQGNSA. V gave up 5 bases and J gave up 6 bases; unmatched junction bases: 6. The CDR3 region has the DNA TGTACCAGCAGCGCGGGACTAGCGCCGAAGACCCAGTACTTC. Translating gives CTSSAGLAPKTQYF.

The CDR3 protein is CASSWAETQYF. The CDR3 coding sequence is TGTGCCAGCAGCTGGGCCGAGACCCAGTACTTC. The rearrangement joins TRBV7-2 to TRBJ2-5; no clear D gene. Germline CDR1 reads SGHTA; CDR2 reads FQGNSA. The V and J ends lost 4 bases and 5 bases respectively, with 5 bases between them. There are 11 residues in the CDR3.

V and J are TRBV5-1 and TRBJ1-1; 9 bases are shared with TRBD1. Germline CDR1 is SGHRS and CDR2 is YFSETQ. The CDR3 extends over 14 amino acids. J was trimmed by 1 base and V by 4 bases; bases with no gene match: 2. CDR3 in DNA: TGCGCCAGCAGCATGGACAGGGGGAACACTGAAGCTTTCTTT. It codes for CASSMDRGNTEAFF.

The CDR3 nucleotides read TGTGCCAGCAGCCCGACGACCCCGGGACTAGCGCTCCAAGAGACCCAGTACTTC. Protein sequence: CASSPTTPGLALQETQYF. This chain connects TRBV7-9 to TRBJ2-5; 10 bases line up with TRBD2. CDR1 and CDR2 (germline): SEHNR, FQNEAQ (reference sequence). Trimming took 5 bases from V and 1 from J; bases not matched to a gene: 13. This CDR3 is built from 18 residues.

In this sample, this clonotype turned up a few times. This chain links TRBV5-1 with TRBJ2-1; D gene unclear. Germline V lookup: CDR1 SGHRS, CDR2 YFSETQ. This CDR3 has 12 amino acids. Trimming pared 0 bases from V and 9 bases from J, leaving 7 bases between. CDR3 coding DNA: TGCGCCAGCAGCTTGGAAGGTGGTGAGCAGTTCTTC. This encodes CASSLEGGEQFF. The whole variable domain, filled in from reference TRBV5-1 and TRBJ2-1, reads KAGVTQTPRYLIKTRGQQVTLSCSPISGHRSVSWYQQTPGQGLQFLFEYFSETQRNKGNFPGRFSGRQFSNSRSEMNVSTLELGDSALYLCASSLEGGEQFFGPGTRLTVL.